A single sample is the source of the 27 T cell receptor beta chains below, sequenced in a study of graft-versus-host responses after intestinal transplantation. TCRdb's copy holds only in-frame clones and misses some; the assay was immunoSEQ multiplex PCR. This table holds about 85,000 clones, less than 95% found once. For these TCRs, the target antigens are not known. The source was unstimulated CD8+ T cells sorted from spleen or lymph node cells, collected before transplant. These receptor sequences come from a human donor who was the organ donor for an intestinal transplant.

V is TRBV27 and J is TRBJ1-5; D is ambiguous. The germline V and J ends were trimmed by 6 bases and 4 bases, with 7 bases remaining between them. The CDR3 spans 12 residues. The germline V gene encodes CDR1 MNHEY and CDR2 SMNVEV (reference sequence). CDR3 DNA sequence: TGTGCCAGCAGCGGTGGGAATCAGCCCCAGCATTTT. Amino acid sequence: CASSGGNQPQHF.

DNA for the CDR3: TGTGCCAGCAGTTACGACGGGGGAAACAATGAGCAGTTCTTC. Protein product: CASSYDGGNNEQFF. The V gene is TRBV6-5, the J gene TRBJ2-1; a possible D gene is TRBD2 (6 bases). V was cut by 2 bases and J by 5 bases, with 10 bases left in between. The germline V gene has CDR1 MNHEY and CDR2 SVGAGI. This CDR3 contains 14 residues.

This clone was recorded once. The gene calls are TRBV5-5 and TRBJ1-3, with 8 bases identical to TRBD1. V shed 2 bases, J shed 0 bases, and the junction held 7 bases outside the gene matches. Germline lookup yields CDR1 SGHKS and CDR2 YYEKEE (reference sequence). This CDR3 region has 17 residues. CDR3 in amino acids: CASSLGTGLFSGNTIYF. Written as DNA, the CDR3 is TGTGCCAGCAGCTTAGGGACAGGCCTCTTCTCTGGAAACACCATATATTTT.

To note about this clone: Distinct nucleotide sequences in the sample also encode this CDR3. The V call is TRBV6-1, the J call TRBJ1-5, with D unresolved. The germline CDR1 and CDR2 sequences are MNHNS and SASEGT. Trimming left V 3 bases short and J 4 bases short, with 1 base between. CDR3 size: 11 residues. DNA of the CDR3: TGTGCCAGCAGTGATAATCAGCCCCAGCATTTT. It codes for CASSDNQPQHF.

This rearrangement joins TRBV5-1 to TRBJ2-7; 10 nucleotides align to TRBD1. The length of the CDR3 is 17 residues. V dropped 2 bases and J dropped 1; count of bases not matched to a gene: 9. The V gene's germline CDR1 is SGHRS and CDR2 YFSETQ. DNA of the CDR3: TGCGCCAGCAGCTTTGGACAGGGGGACCTTCCTTCCTACGAGCAGTACTTC. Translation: CASSFGQGDLPSYEQYF.

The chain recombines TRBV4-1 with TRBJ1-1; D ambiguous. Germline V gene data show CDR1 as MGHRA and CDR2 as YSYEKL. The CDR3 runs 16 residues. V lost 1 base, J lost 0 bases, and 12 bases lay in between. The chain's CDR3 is CASSQAGGGMNTEAFF. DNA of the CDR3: TGCGCCAGCAGCCAAGCGGGAGGAGGTATGAACACTGAAGCTTTCTTT.

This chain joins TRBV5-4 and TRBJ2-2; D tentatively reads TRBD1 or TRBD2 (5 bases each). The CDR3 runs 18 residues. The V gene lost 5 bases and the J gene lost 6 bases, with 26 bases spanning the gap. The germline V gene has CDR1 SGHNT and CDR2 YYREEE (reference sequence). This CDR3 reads CASSRSPEGNRSPGELFF. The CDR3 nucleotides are TGTGCCAGCAGTCGCTCACCAGAGGGGAACCGAAGTCCCGGGGAGCTGTTTTTT.

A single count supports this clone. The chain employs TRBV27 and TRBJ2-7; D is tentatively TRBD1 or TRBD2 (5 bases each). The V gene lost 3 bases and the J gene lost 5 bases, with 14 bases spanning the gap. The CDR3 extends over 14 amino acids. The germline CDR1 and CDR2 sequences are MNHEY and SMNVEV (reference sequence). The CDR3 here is CASSLWDRYDEQYF. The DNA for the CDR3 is TGTGCCAGCAGTTTGTGGGACCGCTACGACGAGCAGTACTTC.

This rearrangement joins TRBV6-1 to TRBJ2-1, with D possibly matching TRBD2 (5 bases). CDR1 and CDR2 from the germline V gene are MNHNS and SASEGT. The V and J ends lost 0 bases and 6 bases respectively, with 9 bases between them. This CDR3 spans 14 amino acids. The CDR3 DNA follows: TGTGCCAGCAGTGAAGCGTGGACTCCCAATGAGCAGTTCTTC. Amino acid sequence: CASSEAWTPNEQFF.

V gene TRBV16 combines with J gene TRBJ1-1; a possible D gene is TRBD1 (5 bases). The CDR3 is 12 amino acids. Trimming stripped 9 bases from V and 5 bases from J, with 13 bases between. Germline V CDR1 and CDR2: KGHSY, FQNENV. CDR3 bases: TGTGCCAGGGGGGGGACGGGGACTGAAGCTTTCTTT. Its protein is CARGGTGTEAFF.

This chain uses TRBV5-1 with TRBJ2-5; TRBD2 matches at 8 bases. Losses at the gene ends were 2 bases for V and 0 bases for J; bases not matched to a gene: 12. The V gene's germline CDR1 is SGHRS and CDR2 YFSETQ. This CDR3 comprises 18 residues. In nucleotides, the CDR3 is TGCGCCAGCAGCTTCGATCAGACTAGCGTCACAAACCAAGAGACCCAGTACTTC. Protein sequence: CASSFDQTSVTNQETQYF.

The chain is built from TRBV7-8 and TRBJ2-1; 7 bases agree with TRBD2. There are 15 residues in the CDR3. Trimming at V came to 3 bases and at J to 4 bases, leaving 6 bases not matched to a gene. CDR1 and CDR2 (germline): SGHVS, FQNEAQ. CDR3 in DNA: TGTGCCAGCAGCTTTCTGGCGGGAGAGTACAATGAGCAGTTCTTC. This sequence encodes CASSFLAGEYNEQFF.

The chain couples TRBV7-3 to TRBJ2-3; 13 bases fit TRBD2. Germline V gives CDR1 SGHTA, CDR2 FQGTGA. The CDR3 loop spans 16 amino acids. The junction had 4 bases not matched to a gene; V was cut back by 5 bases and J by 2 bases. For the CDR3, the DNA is TGTGCCAGCAGCGAAGGACTAGCGGGAGTCACAGATACGCAGTATTTT. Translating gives CASSEGLAGVTDTQYF.

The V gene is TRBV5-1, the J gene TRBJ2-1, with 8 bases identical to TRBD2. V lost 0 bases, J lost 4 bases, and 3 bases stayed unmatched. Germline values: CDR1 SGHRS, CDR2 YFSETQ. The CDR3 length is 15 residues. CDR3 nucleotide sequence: TGCGCCAGCAGCTTGGGACTAGCGAGATACAATGAGCAGTTCTTC. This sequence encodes CASSLGLARYNEQFF.

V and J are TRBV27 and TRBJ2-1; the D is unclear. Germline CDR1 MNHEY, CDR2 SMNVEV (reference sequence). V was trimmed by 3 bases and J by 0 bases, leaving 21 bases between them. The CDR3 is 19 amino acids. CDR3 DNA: TGTGCCAGCAGTTTTGACTCGCGCTCCGCCCTACCCTCCTACAATGAGCAGTTCTTC. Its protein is CASSFDSRSALPSYNEQFF.

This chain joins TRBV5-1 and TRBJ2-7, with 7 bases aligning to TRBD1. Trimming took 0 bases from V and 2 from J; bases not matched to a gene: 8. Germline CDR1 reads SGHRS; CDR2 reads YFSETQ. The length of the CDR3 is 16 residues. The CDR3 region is CASSLAPGQMTYEQYF. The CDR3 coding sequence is TGCGCCAGCAGCTTGGCCCCGGGACAGATGACCTACGAGCAGTACTTC.

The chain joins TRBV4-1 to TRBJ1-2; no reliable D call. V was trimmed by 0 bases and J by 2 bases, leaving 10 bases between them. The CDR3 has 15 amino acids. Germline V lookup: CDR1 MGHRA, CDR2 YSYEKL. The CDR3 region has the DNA TGCGCCAGCAGCCAAGATCTTCAGAGCAACTATGGCTACACCTTC. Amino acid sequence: CASSQDLQSNYGYTF.

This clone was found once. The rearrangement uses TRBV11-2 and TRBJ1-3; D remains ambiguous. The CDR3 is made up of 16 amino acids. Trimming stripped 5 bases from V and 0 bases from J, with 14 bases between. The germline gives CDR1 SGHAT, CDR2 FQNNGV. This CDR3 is CASSLGEAFSGNTIYF. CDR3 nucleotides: TGTGCCAGCAGCCTAGGAGAGGCCTTCTCTGGAAACACCATATATTTT.

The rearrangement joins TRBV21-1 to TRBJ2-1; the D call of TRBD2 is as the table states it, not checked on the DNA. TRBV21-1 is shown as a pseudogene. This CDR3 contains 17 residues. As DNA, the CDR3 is TGTGCCAGCAGCAAAGTGTTCGCGACTAGCACCTACAATGAGCAGTTCTTC. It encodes CASSKVFATSTYNEQFF.

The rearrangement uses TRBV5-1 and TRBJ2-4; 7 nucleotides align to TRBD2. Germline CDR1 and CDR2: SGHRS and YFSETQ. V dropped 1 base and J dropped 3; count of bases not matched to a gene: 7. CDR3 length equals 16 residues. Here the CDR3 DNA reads TGCGCCAGCAGCTTGAGAGGGGCGGGGGTCAAAAACATTCAGTACTTC. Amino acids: CASSLRGAGVKNIQYF.

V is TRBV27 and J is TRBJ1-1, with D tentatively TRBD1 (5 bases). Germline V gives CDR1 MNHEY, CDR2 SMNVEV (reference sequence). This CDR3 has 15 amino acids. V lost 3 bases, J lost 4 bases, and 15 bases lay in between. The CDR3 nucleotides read TGTGCCAGCAGTTTGGTCGGGACTGGGGGCACTGAAGCTTTCTTT. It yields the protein CASSLVGTGGTEAFF.

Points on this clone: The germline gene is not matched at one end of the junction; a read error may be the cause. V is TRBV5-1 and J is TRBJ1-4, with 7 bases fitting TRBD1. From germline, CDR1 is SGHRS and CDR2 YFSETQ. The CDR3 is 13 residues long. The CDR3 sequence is CASSLEGGGQANF. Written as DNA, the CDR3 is TGCGCCAGCAGCTTGGAAGGTGGTGGACAGGCTAATTTT.

The CDR3 protein is CASSDFGLAFGNEQFF. For the CDR3, the DNA is TGTGCCAGCAGTGATTTTGGACTAGCATTTGGCAATGAGCAGTTCTTC. J is TRBJ2-1 and V is TRBV2; TRBD2 matches at 8 bases. After removal of 3 bases from V and 6 bases from J, the junction contained 10 bases not matched to a gene. CDR1 is SNHLY and CDR2 is FYNNEI in the germline V gene. This CDR3 spans 16 amino acids.

CDR3 loop: CASSLGGSGANVLTF. CDR3 nucleotides: TGTGCCAGCAGCTTGGGAGGCTCTGGGGCCAACGTCCTGACTTTC. The chain joins TRBV7-9 to TRBJ2-6, with D perhaps TRBD2 (6 bases). The CDR3 contains 15 residues. CDR1 and CDR2 from the germline V gene are SEHNR and FQNEAQ (reference sequence). Trimming cost V 3 bases and J 0 bases, with 6 bases left between them.

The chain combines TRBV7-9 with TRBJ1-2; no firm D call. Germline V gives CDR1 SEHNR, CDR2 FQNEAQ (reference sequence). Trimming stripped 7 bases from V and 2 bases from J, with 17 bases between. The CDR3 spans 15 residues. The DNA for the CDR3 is TGTGCCAGCACCGAAGAACAGTCCTTCAACTATGGCTACACCTTC. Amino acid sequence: CASTEEQSFNYGYTF.

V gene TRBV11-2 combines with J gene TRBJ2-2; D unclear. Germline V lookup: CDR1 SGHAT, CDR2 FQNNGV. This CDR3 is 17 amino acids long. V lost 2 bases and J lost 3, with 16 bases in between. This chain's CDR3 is CASSLFVAGVYTGELFF. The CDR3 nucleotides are TGTGCCAGCAGCTTATTCGTGGCAGGAGTCTACACCGGGGAGCTGTTTTTT.

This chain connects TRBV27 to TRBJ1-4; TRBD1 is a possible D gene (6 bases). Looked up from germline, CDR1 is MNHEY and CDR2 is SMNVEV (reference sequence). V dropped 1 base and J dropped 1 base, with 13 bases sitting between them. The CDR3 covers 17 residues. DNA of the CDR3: TGTGCCAGCAGTTTATTGGGGGGCGCGTTAACTAATGAAAAACTGTTTTTT. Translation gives CASSLLGGALTNEKLFF.